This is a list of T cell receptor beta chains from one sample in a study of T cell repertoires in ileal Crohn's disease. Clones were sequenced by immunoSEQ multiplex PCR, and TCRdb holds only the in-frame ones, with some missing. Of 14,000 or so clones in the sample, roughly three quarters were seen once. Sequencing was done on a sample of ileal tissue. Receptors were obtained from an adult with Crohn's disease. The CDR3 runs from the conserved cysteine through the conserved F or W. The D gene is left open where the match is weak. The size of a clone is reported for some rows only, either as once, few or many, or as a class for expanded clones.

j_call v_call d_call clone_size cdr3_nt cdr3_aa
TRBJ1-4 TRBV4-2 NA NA TGTGCCAGCAGCTCTCGGGTGGAAAAACTGTTTTTT CASSSRVEKLFF
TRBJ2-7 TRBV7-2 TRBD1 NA TGTGCCAGCAGCCGAAGGGGACAGGGAACCTACGAGCAGTACTTC CASSRRGQGTYEQYF
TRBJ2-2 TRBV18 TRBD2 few TGTGCCAGCTCACCACCGGGACTAGCGGACACCGGGGAGCTGTTTTTT CASSPPGLADTGELFF
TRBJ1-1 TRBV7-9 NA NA TGTGCCAGCAGCCTCGGACAGATTAACACTGAAGCTTTCTTT CASSLGQINTEAFF
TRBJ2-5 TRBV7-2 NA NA TGTGCCAGCAGCCGAGATAGCCAAGAGACCCAGTACTTC CASSRDSQETQYF
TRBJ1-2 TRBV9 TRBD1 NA TGTGCCAGCAGCGAGGCGTCAATATGGACAGGGGATGGCTACACCTTC CASSEASIWTGDGYTF
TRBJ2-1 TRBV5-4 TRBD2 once TGTGCCAGCAGCTTGGGGGGGACTAGCGGGAGTAACAATGAGCAGTTCTTC CASSLGGTSGSNNEQFF
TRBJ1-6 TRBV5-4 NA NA TGTGCCAGCAGCTCGGGTCGGAGGGACGGCTACTCCCCCCTCCACTTT CASSSGRRDGYSPLHF
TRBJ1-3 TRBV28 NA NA TGTACCCCGCGGGGCTCTGGAAACACCATATATTTT CTPRGSGNTIYF
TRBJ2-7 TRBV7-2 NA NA TGTGCCAGCAGCTCCCATCTCCTGAGCGGGCCCTTCTCCTACGAGCAGTACTTC CASSSHLLSGPFSYEQYF
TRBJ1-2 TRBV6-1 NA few TGTGCCAGCAGTCAAAGCCAGGGAAACTATGGCTACACCTTC CASSQSQGNYGYTF
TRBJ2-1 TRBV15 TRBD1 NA TGTGCCACCAGCAACGGAATGGGCCCATCCGGGACAGGGATAAGGAATGAGCAGTTCTTC CATSNGMGPSGTGIRNEQFF
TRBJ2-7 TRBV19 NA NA TGTGCCAGTAGTCAAGCAGGCACCTACGAGCAGTACTTC CASSQAGTYEQYF
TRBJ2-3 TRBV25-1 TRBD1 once TGTGCCAGCAGTTCCCTCAGGGGGACGACGCAGTATTTT CASSSLRGTTQYF
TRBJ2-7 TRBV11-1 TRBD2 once TGTGCCAGCAGCCCCAGACTAGCGGGGGCCCATACCTCCCCCTACGAGCAGTACTTC CASSPRLAGAHTSPYEQYF
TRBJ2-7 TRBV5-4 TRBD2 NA TGTGCCAGCAGCTTGGGTTCTAGCGGGGCATTCTACGAGCAGTACTTC CASSLGSSGAFYEQYF
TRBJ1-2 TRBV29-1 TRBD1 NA TGCAGCGCCCGACAGGGGGTGTATGGCTACACCTTC CSARQGVYGYTF
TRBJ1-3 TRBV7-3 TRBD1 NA TGTGCCAGCAGCCAAACAGGGGGCGCGGGAAACACCATATATTTT CASSQTGGAGNTIYF
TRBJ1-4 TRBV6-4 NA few TGTGCCACCACGACGGGCAGGGAACATTCTAATGAAAAACTGTTTTTT CATTTGREHSNEKLFF
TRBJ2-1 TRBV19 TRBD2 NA TGTGCCAGTAGTAGACTAGCGGGAGTAGGAAATGAGCAGTTCTTC CASSRLAGVGNEQFF
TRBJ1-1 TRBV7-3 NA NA TGTGCCAGCAGCTCATTCATGAACACTGAAGCTTTCTTT CASSSFMNTEAFF
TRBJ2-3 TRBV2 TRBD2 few TGTGCCAGCGGACTAGCGGGAAGCACAGATACGCAGTATTTT CASGLAGSTDTQYF